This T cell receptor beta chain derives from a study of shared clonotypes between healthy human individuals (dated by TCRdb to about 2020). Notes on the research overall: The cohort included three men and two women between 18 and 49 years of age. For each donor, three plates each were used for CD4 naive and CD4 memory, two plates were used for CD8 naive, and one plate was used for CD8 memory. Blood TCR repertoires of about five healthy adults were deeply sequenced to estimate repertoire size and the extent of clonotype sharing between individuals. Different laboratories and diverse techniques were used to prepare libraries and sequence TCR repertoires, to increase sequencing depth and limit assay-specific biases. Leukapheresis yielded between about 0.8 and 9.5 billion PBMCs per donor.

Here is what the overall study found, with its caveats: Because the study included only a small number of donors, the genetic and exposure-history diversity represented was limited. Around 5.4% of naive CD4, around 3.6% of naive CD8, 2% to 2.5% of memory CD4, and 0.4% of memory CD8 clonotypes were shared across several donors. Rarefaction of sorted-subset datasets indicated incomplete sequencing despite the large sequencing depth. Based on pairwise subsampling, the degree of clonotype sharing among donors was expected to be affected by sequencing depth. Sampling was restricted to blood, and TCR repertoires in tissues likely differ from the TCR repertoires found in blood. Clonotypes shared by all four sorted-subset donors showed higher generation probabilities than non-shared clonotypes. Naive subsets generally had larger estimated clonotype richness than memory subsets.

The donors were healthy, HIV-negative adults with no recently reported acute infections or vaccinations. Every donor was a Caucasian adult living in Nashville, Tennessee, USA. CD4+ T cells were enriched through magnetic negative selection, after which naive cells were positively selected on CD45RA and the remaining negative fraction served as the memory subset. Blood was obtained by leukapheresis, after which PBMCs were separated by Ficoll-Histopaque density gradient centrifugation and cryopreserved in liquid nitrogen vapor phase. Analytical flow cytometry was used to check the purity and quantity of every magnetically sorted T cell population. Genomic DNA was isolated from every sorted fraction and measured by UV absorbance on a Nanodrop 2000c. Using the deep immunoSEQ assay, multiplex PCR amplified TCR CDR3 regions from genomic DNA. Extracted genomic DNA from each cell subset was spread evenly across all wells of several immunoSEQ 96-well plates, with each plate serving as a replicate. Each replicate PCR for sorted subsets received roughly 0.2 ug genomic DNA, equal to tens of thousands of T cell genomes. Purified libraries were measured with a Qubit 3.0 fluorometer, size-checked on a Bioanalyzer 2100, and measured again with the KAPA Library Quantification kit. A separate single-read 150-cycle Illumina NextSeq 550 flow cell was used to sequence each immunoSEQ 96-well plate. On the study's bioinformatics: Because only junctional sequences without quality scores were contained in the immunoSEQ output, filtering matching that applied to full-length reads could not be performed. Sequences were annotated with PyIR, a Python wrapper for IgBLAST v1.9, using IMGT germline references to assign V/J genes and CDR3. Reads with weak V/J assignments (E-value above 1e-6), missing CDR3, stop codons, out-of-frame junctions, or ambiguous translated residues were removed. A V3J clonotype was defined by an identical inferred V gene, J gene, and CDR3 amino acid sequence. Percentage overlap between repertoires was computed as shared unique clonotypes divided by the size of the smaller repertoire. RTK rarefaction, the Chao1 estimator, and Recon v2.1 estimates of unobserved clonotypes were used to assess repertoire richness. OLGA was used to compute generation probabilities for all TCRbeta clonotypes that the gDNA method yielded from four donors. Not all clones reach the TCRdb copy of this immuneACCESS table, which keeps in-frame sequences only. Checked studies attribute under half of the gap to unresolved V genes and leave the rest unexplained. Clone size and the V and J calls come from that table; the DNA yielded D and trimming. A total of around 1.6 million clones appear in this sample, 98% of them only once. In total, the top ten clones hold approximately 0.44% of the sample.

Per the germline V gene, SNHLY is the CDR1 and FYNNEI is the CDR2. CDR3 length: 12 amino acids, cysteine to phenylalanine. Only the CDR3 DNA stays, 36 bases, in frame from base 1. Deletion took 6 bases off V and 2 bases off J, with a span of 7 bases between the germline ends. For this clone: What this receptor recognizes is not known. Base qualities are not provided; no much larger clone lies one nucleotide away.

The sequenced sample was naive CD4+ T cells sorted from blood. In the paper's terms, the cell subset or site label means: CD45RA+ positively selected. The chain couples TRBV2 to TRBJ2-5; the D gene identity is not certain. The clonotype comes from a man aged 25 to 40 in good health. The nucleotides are TGTGCCAGCAGCTGGCCTCAAGAGACCCAGTACTTC. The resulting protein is CASSWPQETQYF.